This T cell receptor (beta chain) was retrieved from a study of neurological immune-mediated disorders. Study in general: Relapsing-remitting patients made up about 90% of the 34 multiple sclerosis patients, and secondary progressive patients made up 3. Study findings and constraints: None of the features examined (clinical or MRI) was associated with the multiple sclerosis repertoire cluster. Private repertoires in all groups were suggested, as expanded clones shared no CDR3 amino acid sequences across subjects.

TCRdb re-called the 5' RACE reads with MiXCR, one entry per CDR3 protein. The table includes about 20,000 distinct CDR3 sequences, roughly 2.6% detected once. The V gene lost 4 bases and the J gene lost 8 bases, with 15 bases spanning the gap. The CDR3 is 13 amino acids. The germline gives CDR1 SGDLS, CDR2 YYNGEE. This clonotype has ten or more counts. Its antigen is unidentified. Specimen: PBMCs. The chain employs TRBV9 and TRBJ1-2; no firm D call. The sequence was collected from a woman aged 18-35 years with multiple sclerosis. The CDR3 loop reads CASSTRTGQGYTF. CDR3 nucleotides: TGTGCCAGCAGCACCCGGACGGGCCAAGGCTACACCTTC. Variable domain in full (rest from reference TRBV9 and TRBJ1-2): DSGVTQTPKHLITATGQRVTLRCSPRSGDLSVYWYQQSLDQGLQFLIQYYNGEERAKGNILERFSAQQFPDLHSELNLSSLELGDSALYFCASSTRTGQGYTFGSGTRLTVV.